This TCR beta chain was captured by sequencing in a study of T cells in Graves' hyperthyroidism and ophthalmopathy. Uncontrolled infections, other autoimmune diseases, pregnancy or lactation led to exclusion of patients. Germline values: CDR1 MNHEY, CDR2 SVGEGT. The V segment lost 11 bases and the J segment 10 bases; nucleotides outside the gene matches: 8. CDR3 length equals 13 residues. There were TCR beta CDR3 regions amplified from RNA transcripts. The HTBI primer set drove a first-round RT-PCR of the TCR CDR3. TCRdb itself ran the multiplex PCR reads through MiXCR, one entry per CDR3 protein. The data contain 300,000 to 400,000 distinct CDR3 sequences, around a sixth of them singletons.

V gene TRBV6-2 or TRBV6-3 combines with J gene TRBJ2-1; TRBD2 agrees at 13 bases. The clonotype originates from a woman in her 50s with Graves' hyperthyroidism. The sample comprised blood. This chain's CDR3 is CAAGLAGSREQFF. In DNA form, the CDR3 reads TGTGCCGCGGGACTAGCGGGGTCCCGGGAGCAGTTCTTC.